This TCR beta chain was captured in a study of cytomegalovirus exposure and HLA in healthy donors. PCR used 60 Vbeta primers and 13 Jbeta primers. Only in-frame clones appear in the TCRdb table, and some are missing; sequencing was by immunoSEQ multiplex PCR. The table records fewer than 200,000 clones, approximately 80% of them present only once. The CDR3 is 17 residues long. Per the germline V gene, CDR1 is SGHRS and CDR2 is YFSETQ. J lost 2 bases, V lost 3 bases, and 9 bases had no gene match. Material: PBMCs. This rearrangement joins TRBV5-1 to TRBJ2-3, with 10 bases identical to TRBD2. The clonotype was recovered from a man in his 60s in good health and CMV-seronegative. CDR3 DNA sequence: TGCGCCAGCAGCTCGCGAAGGCTAGCGGGGGTCACAGATACGCAGTATTTT. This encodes CASSSRRLAGVTDTQYF.